These 18 T cell receptor beta chains were sequenced from one sample in a study of graft-versus-host responses after intestinal transplantation. Labeling with CFSE marked approximately 200,000 responder cells, which were plated with approximately 200,000 irradiated, violet-dye-labeled stimulator cells. Clones were sequenced by immunoSEQ multiplex PCR, and TCRdb holds only the in-frame ones, with some missing. The sample shows tens of thousands of clones, around two fifths of them seen only once. The sample consisted of alloreactive CD8+ T cells from a mixed lymphocyte reaction culture, taken before intestinal transplant. Subset reported: CFSE-low proliferating T cells sorted from approximately six-day pre-transplant mixed lymphocyte reaction (GvH or HvG direction). These receptors all stem from a human patient who received an intestinal transplant.

This clone was detected a few times. V is TRBV6-5 and J is TRBJ2-3, with a possible D match to TRBD1 (5 bases). V was clipped by 2 bases and J by 2 bases, with 14 bases between them. The CDR3 loop spans 16 amino acids. Germline V gene lookup returns CDR1 MNHEY and CDR2 SVGAGI. The CDR3 region is CASSYSQGLLTDTQYF. CDR3 coding DNA: TGTGCCAGCAGTTACAGCCAGGGTTTACTCACAGATACGCAGTATTTT.

This clone was counted only a few times. The rearrangement uses TRBV6-1 and TRBJ1-2; 9 positions match TRBD1. Trimming removed 2 bases from V and 4 bases from J; junction bases left unmatched: 5. Germline lookup yields CDR1 MNHNS and CDR2 SASEGT. The CDR3 runs 15 residues. CDR3 nucleotides: TGTGCCAGCAGTGAATACAGGGGGCGAAGCTATGGCTACACCTTC. The encoded protein is CASSEYRGRSYGYTF.

There are a few counts of this clone. The genes are TRBV18 and TRBJ2-3, with 8 bases fitting TRBD2. The CDR3 length is 15 residues. V dropped 5 bases and J dropped 6; count of bases not matched to a gene: 10. CDR1 and CDR2 from the germline V gene are KGHSH and LQKENI. This CDR3 reads CASSVSGRRADTQYF. The CDR3 nucleotides are TGTGCCAGCTCAGTCAGCGGGAGACGGGCCGATACGCAGTATTTT. Full variable domain (rest looked up from reference TRBV18 and TRBJ2-3): NAGVMQNPRHLVRRRGQEARLRCSPMKGHSHVYWYRQLPEEGLKFMVYLQKENIIDESGMPKERFSAEFPKEGPSILRIQQVVRGDSAAYFCASSVSGRRADTQYFGPGTRLTVL.

Only a few counts were recorded for this clone. V gene TRBV19 combines with J gene TRBJ2-7; D remains ambiguous. The CDR3 contains 14 residues. Per germline, CDR1 LNHDA and CDR2 SQIVND (reference sequence). Trimming pared 1 base from V and 0 bases from J, leaving 7 bases between. CDR3 DNA: TGTGCCAGTAGTATAGGGGCAGCCTCCTACGAGCAGTACTTC. It encodes CASSIGAASYEQYF.

The rearrangement uses TRBV7-3 and TRBJ2-2; no definite D call. CDR3 length: 17 residues. Trimming took off 2 bases at V and 0 bases at J, with 13 bases between the two ends. Germline V gene sequence: CDR1 SGHTA, CDR2 FQGTGA. The CDR3 coding sequence is TGTGCCAGCAGCTTATGGGTTCCGAGTACGAACACCGGGGAGCTGTTTTTT. Translation: CASSLWVPSTNTGELFF.

This chain connects TRBV5-4 to TRBJ2-1; 10 bases agree with TRBD2. CDR1 is SGHNT, CDR2 YYREEE, per germline (reference sequence). The length of the CDR3 is 13 residues. V shed 0 bases and J 16 bases; nucleotides not matched to a gene: 7. This CDR3 reads CASSLAGGTSVFF. The CDR3 DNA reads as TGTGCCAGCAGCTTGGCCGGCGGGACTAGCGTATTCTTC.

The V and J genes are TRBV5-1 and TRBJ2-2, with D perhaps matching TRBD1 or TRBD2 (5 bases each). The CDR3 length is 14 residues. The germline V gene encodes CDR1 SGHRS and CDR2 YFSETQ. Trimming removed 1 base at V and 8 bases at J, with 12 bases between. The CDR3 nucleotides read TGCGCCAGCAGCTTGCCAGGGACGAGGGGGGAGCTGTTTTTT. Its translation: CASSLPGTRGELFF.

This clone was seen only a few times. One end of the junction does not line up with germline, which may come from a read error. This chain connects TRBV7-7 to TRBJ2-6; 7 bases align to TRBD1. Germline assignment: CDR1 SSHAT and CDR2 FNYEAQ (reference sequence). The CDR3 spans 17 residues. This CDR3 is CASSPWTGSSGANVLTF. DNA for the CDR3: TGTGCTAGCAGCCCCTGGACAGGTAGCTCTGGGGCCAACGTCCTGACTTTC.

The chain is built from TRBV30 and TRBJ1-5, with a weak D call TRBD1 (5 bases). V was cut by 5 bases and J by 3 bases, with 11 bases left in between. There are 13 residues in the CDR3. The germline gives CDR1 GTSNPN, CDR2 SVGIG (reference sequence). The CDR3 region has the DNA TGTGCCTGGCAAGACAGATTCAATCAGCCCCAGCATTTT. Translating it yields CAWQDRFNQPQHF.

V is TRBV7-3 and J is TRBJ2-3; D unresolved. Germline values: CDR1 SGHTA, CDR2 FQGTGA. Trimming cost V 5 bases and J 4 bases, with 10 bases left between them. This CDR3 comprises 13 residues. CDR3: CASSDPPADTQYF. The CDR3 bases are TGTGCCAGCAGCGACCCCCCCGCAGATACGCAGTATTTT.

The rearrangement links TRBV5-1 to TRBJ2-1, with TRBD1 matching over 9 bases. This CDR3 comprises 14 residues. The germline V gene has CDR1 SGHRS and CDR2 YFSETQ. Germline trimming cut 3 bases from V and 6 bases from J; bases unmatched to any gene: 4. The CDR3 DNA sequence: TGCGCCAGCAGCTGGGGGACAGGGACCAATGAGCAGTTCTTC. Translated, it gives CASSWGTGTNEQFF.

This sequence joins TRBV6-5 and TRBJ2-5; D gene uncertain. The CDR3 is 13 residues long. Germline V gene data show CDR1 as MNHEY and CDR2 as SVGAGI. The V end was cut by 5 bases, the J end by 5 bases, with 12 bases between. CDR3 loop: CASSEGSTETQYF. CDR3 coding DNA: TGTGCCAGCAGTGAAGGATCGACGGAGACCCAGTACTTC.

This clone was picked up a small number of times. V is TRBV6-5 and J is TRBJ1-5; possible D gene TRBD1, 5 bases. The CDR3 extends over 15 amino acids. With 5 bases removed from V and 4 bases from J, the gap between germline ends came to 15 bases. The germline V gene encodes CDR1 MNHEY and CDR2 SVGAGI. In nucleotides, the CDR3 is TGTGCCAGCAGTAGCGGGGAGGGGCCGAATCAGCCCCAGCATTTT. This sequence encodes CASSSGEGPNQPQHF.

The genes are TRBV5-1 and TRBJ1-1, with 7 bases that match TRBD1. The CDR3 length is 15 residues. Losses at the gene ends were 0 bases for V and 4 bases for J; bases not matched to a gene: 6. Germline CDR1 and CDR2: SGHRS and YFSETQ. The CDR3, as DNA: TGCGCCAGCAGCTTGGTGTCAGGGGGGCGCACTGAAGCTTTCTTT. As protein: CASSLVSGGRTEAFF.

This clone was observed a handful of times. The chain links TRBV11-2 to TRBJ2-5; the D gene is possibly TRBD2 (8 bases). V lost 5 bases, J lost 2 bases, and 24 bases lay in between. Germline V CDR1 and CDR2: SGHAT, FQNNGV. The CDR3 consists of 18 residues. CDR3 nucleotide sequence: TGTGCCAGCAGCCCTACAGACAGGGTGGCTAGCGGGCAAGAGACCCAGTACTTC. Its protein product is CASSPTDRVASGQETQYF.

This clone was counted a few times. This chain joins TRBV6-5 and TRBJ1-1; D remains unclear. With 2 bases removed from V and 1 base from J, the gap between germline ends came to 8 bases. From germline, CDR1 is MNHEY and CDR2 SVGAGI. This CDR3 has 14 amino acids. The CDR3 region has the DNA TGTGCCAGCAGTTACACGGCGGGGAACACTGAAGCTTTCTTT. Amino acids: CASSYTAGNTEAFF.

The CDR3 nucleotides are TGTGCCAGCAGCTTGGCAGGACCCTACAATGAGCAGTTCTTC. Its translation is CASSLAGPYNEQFF. V is TRBV5-4 and J is TRBJ2-1, with D unclear. Trimming removed 0 bases at V and 2 bases at J, with 6 bases between. The CDR3 sequence is 14 residues long. Looked up from germline, CDR1 is SGHNT and CDR2 is YYREEE (reference sequence).

This chain joins TRBV6-1 and TRBJ1-5; D perhaps matches TRBD1 (6 bases). Germline CDR1 reads MNHNS; CDR2 reads SASEGT. Trimming removed 6 bases at V and 11 bases at J, with 14 bases between. The CDR3 is 12 amino acids. DNA of the CDR3: TGTGCCAGCAGCCAATTCAGGGGATCCCAGCATTTT. This encodes CASSQFRGSQHF.